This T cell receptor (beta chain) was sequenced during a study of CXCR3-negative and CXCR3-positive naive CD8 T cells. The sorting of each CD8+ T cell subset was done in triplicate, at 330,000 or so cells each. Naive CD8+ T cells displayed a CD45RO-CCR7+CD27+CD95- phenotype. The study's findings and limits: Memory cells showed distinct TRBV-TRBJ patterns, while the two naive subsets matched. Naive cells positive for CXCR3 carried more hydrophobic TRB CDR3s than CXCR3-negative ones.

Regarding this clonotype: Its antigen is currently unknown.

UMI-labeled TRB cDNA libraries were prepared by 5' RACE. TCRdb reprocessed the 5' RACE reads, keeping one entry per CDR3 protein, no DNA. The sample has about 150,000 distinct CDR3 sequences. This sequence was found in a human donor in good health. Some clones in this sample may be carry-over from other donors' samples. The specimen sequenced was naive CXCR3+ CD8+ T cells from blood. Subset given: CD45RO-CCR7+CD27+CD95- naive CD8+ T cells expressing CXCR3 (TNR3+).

This chain's CDR3 is CSVVGTGTDTQYF. The V call is TRBV29-1, the J call TRBJ2-3. The length of the CDR3 is 13 residues. From germline, CDR1 is SQVTM and CDR2 ANQGSEA.